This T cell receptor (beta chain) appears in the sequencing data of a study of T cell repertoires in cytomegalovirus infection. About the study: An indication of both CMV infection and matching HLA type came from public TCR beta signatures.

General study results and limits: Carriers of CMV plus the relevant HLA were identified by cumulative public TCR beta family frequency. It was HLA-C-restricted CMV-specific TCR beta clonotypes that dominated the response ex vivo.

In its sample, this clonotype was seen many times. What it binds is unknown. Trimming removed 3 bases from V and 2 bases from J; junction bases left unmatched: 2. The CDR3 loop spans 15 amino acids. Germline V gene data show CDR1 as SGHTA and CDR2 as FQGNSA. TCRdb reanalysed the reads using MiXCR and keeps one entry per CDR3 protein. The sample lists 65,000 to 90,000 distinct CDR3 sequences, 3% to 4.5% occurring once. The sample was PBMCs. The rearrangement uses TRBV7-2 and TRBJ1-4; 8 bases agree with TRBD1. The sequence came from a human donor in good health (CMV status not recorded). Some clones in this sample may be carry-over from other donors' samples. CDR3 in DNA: TGTGCCAGCAGCTTGGGACAGGTTACTAATGAAAAACTGTTTTTT. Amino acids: CASSLGQVTNEKLFF.